This TCR beta chain derives from a study of shared clonotypes between healthy human individuals. As for the study in general: Those who served as donors were a couple of women and three men between the ages of 18 and 49.

The repertoire was sequenced with immunoSEQ multiplex PCR; TCRdb's copy has only in-frame clones and lacks some. The sample has about 2,100,000 clones; 85% to 95% are singletons. The CDR3 is 19 amino acids. The V and J ends lost 0 bases and 2 bases respectively, with 23 bases between them. Germline CDR1 GTSNPN, CDR2 SVGIG (reference sequence). CD45RO negativity and positive selection for CCR7 defined naive CD8 cells, a population that excluded terminally differentiated effector memory CD45RA+ cells. Regarding the study as a whole: At large depth, rarefaction still showed sorted-subset sequencing to be incomplete.

A remark on this clone: The target antigen is unknown.

The receptor comes from a man aged 18 to 30 in good health. Some clones in this sample may be carry-over from other donors' samples. The specimen was naive CD8+ T cells from PBMCs. The chain employs TRBV30 and TRBJ1-3; tentative D call: TRBD1 (5 bases). CDR3: CAWSVQGFPFGGAGNTIYF. CDR3 DNA sequence: TGTGCCTGGAGTGTTCAGGGTTTCCCCTTTGGGGGGGCTGGAAACACCATATATTTT.